This TCR beta chain was captured by sequencing in a study of blood T cells in healthy people across ages. On the study more broadly: Per two T cells, template switching captured roughly one barcoded beta molecule. Study results and limitations: Donors of long life had a larger count of naive CD4+ cells and greater diversity than aged donors. No conclusive comparison of naive versus antigen-experienced cells was possible with unsorted PBMCs.

A word on this clonotype: The antigen remains undetermined.

Together with a sample-barcoded 5' primer, a J-beta primer mix was included in a second PCR lasting about 6 to 11 cycles. Via MiXCR, TCRdb re-called the 5' RACE reads, giving one row per CDR3 protein. The sample carries about 1.4 million distinct CDR3 sequences, roughly 59% recorded once. CDR1 is DFQATT and CDR2 is SNEGSKA in the germline V gene (reference sequence). The CDR3 has 13 residues. The sequencing input was blood. This chain joins TRBV20-1 and TRBJ2-7; 9 bases are shared with TRBD1. The J call may be incorrect, as the DNA end agrees better with TRBJ2-5. The sequence came from a man aged 18 to 29 in good health. This CDR3 is CSAYRDRVKTQYF. In nucleotides, the CDR3 is TGCAGTGCTTACCGGGACAGGGTGAAGACCCAGTACTTC.